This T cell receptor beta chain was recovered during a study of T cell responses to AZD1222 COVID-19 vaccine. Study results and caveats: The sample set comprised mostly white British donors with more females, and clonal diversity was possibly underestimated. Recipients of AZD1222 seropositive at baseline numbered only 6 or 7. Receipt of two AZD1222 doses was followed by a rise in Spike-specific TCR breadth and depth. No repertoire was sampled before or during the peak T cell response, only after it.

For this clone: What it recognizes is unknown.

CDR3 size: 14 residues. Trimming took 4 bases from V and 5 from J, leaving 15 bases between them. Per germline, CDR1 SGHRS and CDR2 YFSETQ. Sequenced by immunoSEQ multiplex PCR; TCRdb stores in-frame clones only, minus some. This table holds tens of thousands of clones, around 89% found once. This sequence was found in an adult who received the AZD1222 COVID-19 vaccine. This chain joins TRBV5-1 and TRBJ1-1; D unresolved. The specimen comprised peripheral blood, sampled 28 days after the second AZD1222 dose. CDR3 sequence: CASSDPTRDTEAFF. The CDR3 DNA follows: TGCGCCAGCAGCGACCCGACAAGGGATACTGAAGCTTTCTTT. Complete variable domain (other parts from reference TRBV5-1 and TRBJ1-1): KAGVTQTPRYLIKTRGQQVTLSCSPISGHRSVSWYQQTPGQGLQFLFEYFSETQRNKGNFPGRFSGRQFSNSRSEMNVSTLELGDSALYLCASSDPTRDTEAFFGQGTRLTVV.